This T cell receptor beta chain was sequenced for a study of human T cells and chemical hapten exposure. Time point of the sample: patch test 2, 6 weeks after DPC sensitization. Treatment described: therapeutic diphenylcyclopropenone sensitization with weekly scalp DPC. Trimming shortened V by 3 bases and J by 6 bases, and 9 bases separated the two germline ends. The CDR3 has 14 residues. The germline gives CDR1 MNHEY, CDR2 SMNVEV (reference sequence). TCRdb itself ran the RACE reads through MiXCR, one entry per CDR3 protein. The sample yields fewer than 90,000 distinct CDR3 sequences, about 6.6% seen once. This clonotype came up many times.

The TCR originated in a woman in her twenties or thirties with alopecia areata. Some clones in this sample may be carry-over from other donors' samples. The sequences come from whole blood, collected in connection with sensitization to the hapten diphenylcyclopropenone (DPC). The chain employs TRBV27 and TRBJ1-6; a possible D gene is TRBD1 (6 bases). Here the CDR3 reads CASSFQGINSPLHF. CDR3 in DNA: TGTGCCAGCAGTTTTCAGGGGATTAATTCACCCCTCCACTTT.